This entry lists 27 T cell receptor beta chains sequenced from one sample in a study of response to subunit inactivated influenza vaccine. TCRdb re-called the RT-PCR reads with MiXCR, one entry per CDR3 protein. The sample carries some 550,000 distinct CDR3 sequences, under 25% recorded once. This sample also appeared in a second study, on T cells expressing NK-cell markers. That report adds: Template switching by 5'RACE with UMIs generated the TCR beta cDNA.

Here the sequenced sample was CD4+ T cells sorted from PBMCs, taken approximately 13 days after vaccination. The receptors were sampled from a man aged 50 to 60 who received an inactivated influenza vaccine.

The rearrangement uses TRBV3-1 and TRBJ2-7; 12 bases are a match to TRBD1. V gave up 2 bases and J gave up 1 base; unmatched junction bases: 12. The CDR3 is 19 residues long. Germline V gene data show CDR1 as LGHDT and CDR2 as YNNKEL (reference sequence). CDR3 amino acids: CASSQSTGTGGAGSYEQYF. The DNA for the CDR3 is TGTGCCAGCAGCCAAAGTACCGGGACAGGGGGCGCCGGGTCCTACGAGCAGTACTTC.

The chain carries TRBV12-3 or TRBV12-4 and TRBJ1-2, with 8 bases lining up with TRBD1. The V and J ends lost 6 bases and 5 bases, in that order; junction bases with no gene match: 8. The CDR3 is 14 residues long. This CDR3 is CASSAGQGAYGYTF. The DNA for the CDR3 is TGTGCCAGCAGCGCTGGGCAGGGGGCTTATGGCTACACCTTC.

V gene TRBV5-5 combines with J gene TRBJ2-4; 10 nucleotides match TRBD1. The CDR3 is 14 residues long. Germline V gene sequence: CDR1 SGHKS, CDR2 YYEKEE (reference sequence). The J segment lost 8 bases and the V segment lost 4 bases, leaving 6 bases of the junction unmatched. The CDR3 region has the DNA TGTGCCAGCAGCGAGACAGGGGGCTCTCACATTCAGTACTTC. Translation gives CASSETGGSHIQYF.

There are many counts of this clonotype. The V gene is TRBV12-5, the J gene TRBJ2-3; no firm D call. CDR1 and CDR2 (germline): LGHNT, FRNRAP. V lost 1 base and J 2 bases, leaving 1 base between the germline ends. The CDR3 has 12 amino acids. CDR3: CASGLDTDTQYF. CDR3 nucleotides: TGTGCTAGTGGTTTGGACACAGATACGCAGTATTTT.

Turning to this clonotype: A read error is possible here, since a much larger clone lies one base away. This chain links TRBV29-1 with TRBJ1-5; D is perhaps TRBD1 (6 bases). Germline CDR1 and CDR2: SQVTM and ANQGSEA. The CDR3 is 12 amino acids. With 4 bases removed from V and 3 bases from J, the gap between germline ends came to 7 bases. CDR3 DNA sequence: TGCAGCGTTGGACAGGTCAATCAGCCCCAGCATTTT. Translating it yields CSVGQVNQPQHF.

This clonotype was seen only a few times. The chain couples TRBV5-1 to TRBJ2-5, with 7 bases identical to TRBD2. The CDR3 runs to 14 residues. Germline loops: CDR1 SGHRS, CDR2 YFSETQ. The J segment lost 5 bases and the V segment lost 4 bases, leaving 8 bases of the junction unmatched. The CDR3: CASSPLLGGETQYF. The CDR3 nucleotides are TGCGCCAGCAGCCCCTTGTTGGGAGGGGAGACCCAGTACTTC.

The table lists this clonotype with a few counts. The rearrangement links TRBV20-1 to TRBJ2-4; no clear D. Germline lookup yields CDR1 DFQATT and CDR2 SNEGSKA (reference sequence). The CDR3 extends over 12 amino acids. Trimming pared 5 bases from V and 5 bases from J, leaving 10 bases between. The chain's CDR3 is CSASRAENIQYF. The CDR3 DNA sequence: TGCAGTGCTTCCCGGGCGGAAAACATTCAGTACTTC.

This chain joins TRBV20-1 and TRBJ2-7; maybe TRBD2 (6 bases). Trimming shortened V by 6 bases and J by 6 bases, and 21 bases separated the two germline ends. Per the germline V gene, CDR1 is DFQATT and CDR2 is SNEGSKA (reference sequence). CDR3 length: 14 amino acids. CDR3 sequence: CSAPPTGMEGEQYF. Here the CDR3 DNA reads TGCAGTGCGCCTCCGACGGGAATGGAGGGCGAGCAGTACTTC.

J is TRBJ2-7 and V is TRBV20-1; possibly TRBD2 for D (6 bases). The V gene's germline CDR1 is DFQATT and CDR2 SNEGSKA (reference sequence). CDR3 size: 14 residues. Trimming left V 6 bases short and J 5 bases short, with 20 bases between. This chain's CDR3 is CSADSQEGLNEQYF. The CDR3 DNA is TGCAGTGCAGACAGCCAGGAGGGCCTCAACGAGCAGTACTTC.

Concerning this clonotype: At one end, the junction sequence differs from germline, possibly due to a read error. V is TRBV20-1 and J is TRBJ2-7, with TRBD2 identical over 9 bases. The CDR3 covers 17 residues. Per the germline V gene, CDR1 is DFQATT and CDR2 is SNEGSKA (reference sequence). Here the CDR3 DNA reads TGCAATGCTAGAGCCTTATTGGATAGCGGGAGATCCTACGAGCAGTACTTC. It yields the protein CNARALLDSGRSYEQYF.

The CDR3 protein is CASKAVYEQYF. CDR3 nucleotides: TGTGCCAGCAAGGCAGTCTACGAGCAGTACTTC. This chain joins TRBV2 and TRBJ2-7, with D uncertain. V lost 7 bases to trimming and J lost 3 bases, with 7 bases between them. CDR1 and CDR2 from the germline V gene are SNHLY and FYNNEI. This CDR3 spans 11 amino acids.

This rearrangement joins TRBV5-4 to TRBJ1-6, with 8 bases fitting TRBD1. Germline loops: CDR1 SGHNT, CDR2 YYREEE (reference sequence). The V and J ends lost 6 bases and 8 bases, in that order; junction bases with no gene match: 13. CDR3 length: 16 amino acids. DNA for the CDR3: TGTGCCAGCACCGCCCGCGGAGGACAGGGCTATTCACCCCTCCACTTT. It encodes CASTARGGQGYSPLHF.

The V and J genes are TRBV28 and TRBJ2-1; no clear D. V lost 6 bases, J lost 4 bases, and 16 bases lay in between. There are 15 residues in the CDR3. Germline V gene data show CDR1 as MDHEN and CDR2 as SYDVKM. The CDR3 region has the DNA TGTGCCAGCAGGGATCAAGGGAAGGGTTACAATGAGCAGTTCTTC. It is translated as CASRDQGKGYNEQFF.

This clonotype has a handful of counts. The V and J genes are TRBV29-1 and TRBJ2-3; TRBD2 is a possible D gene (6 bases). V gave up 3 bases and J gave up 1 base, with 20 bases separating them. Germline loops: CDR1 SQVTM, CDR2 ANQGSEA. This CDR3 region has 17 residues. The CDR3 coding sequence is TGCAGCGTTGAGGGACTCACTAGCAAGGGAGGCACAGATACGCAGTATTTT. Its translation: CSVEGLTSKGGTDTQYF.

V gene TRBV20-1 combines with J gene TRBJ1-1; no clear D gene. CDR1 and CDR2 (germline): DFQATT, SNEGSKA (reference sequence). Between the trimmed V and J ends, which lost 3 bases and 1 base, there was a span of 6 bases. CDR3 length: 12 amino acids. As DNA, the CDR3 is TGCAGTGCTAGTTCGACGAACACTGAAGCTTTCTTT. Translating it yields CSASSTNTEAFF.

This clonotype was seen more than once but under ten times. The chain combines TRBV20-1 with TRBJ2-1; 8 positions match TRBD1. Germline V gives CDR1 DFQATT, CDR2 SNEGSKA (reference sequence). V lost 1 base to trimming and J lost 4 bases; unmatched junction nucleotides: 9. This CDR3 spans 16 amino acids. CDR3 nucleotide sequence: TGCAGTGCTAGAGCCGGGACAGGAACGAGGTACAATGAGCAGTTCTTC. Protein sequence: CSARAGTGTRYNEQFF.

This clonotype was observed a few times. The chain links TRBV9 to TRBJ2-5; 8 positions agree with TRBD1. Germline V lookup: CDR1 SGDLS, CDR2 YYNGEE. Trimming took 3 bases from V and 5 from J; bases not matched to a gene: 9. The CDR3 consists of 15 residues. CDR3: CASSGTTNRGETQYF. CDR3 nucleotides: TGTGCCAGCAGCGGTACAACGAACAGGGGGGAGACCCAGTACTTC.

The chain carries TRBV20-1 and TRBJ1-1, with TRBD1 matching over 10 bases. The CDR3 contains 14 residues. The germline gives CDR1 DFQATT, CDR2 SNEGSKA (reference sequence). The ends lost 6 bases at V and 1 base at J; junction bases unmatched: 5. The CDR3, as DNA: TGCAGTGCCCAACGGACAGGGGGGAACACTGAAGCTTTCTTT. Its protein product is CSAQRTGGNTEAFF.

The count of this clonotype is one. The chain links TRBV28 to TRBJ2-7, with TRBD2 identical over 8 bases. Germline-derived CDR1 and CDR2 are MDHEN and SYDVKM. The CDR3 runs 16 residues. V was clipped by 4 bases and J by 2 bases; unmatched bases: 10. CDR3 coding DNA: TGTGCCAGCAGTTGGCTAGCGGGCGCCTTGGCCTACGAGCAGTACTTC. This sequence encodes CASSWLAGALAYEQYF.

The chain has TRBV12-3 or TRBV12-4 and TRBJ2-7; TRBD1 matches at 10 bases. V gave up 5 bases and J gave up 0 bases; unmatched junction bases: 7. CDR3 length equals 16 residues. The CDR3 DNA follows: TGTGCCAGCAGTCGGGGACAGGGGATACCCTCCTACGAGCAGTACTTC. Its protein product is CASSRGQGIPSYEQYF.

This clonotype was observed a handful of times. The gene calls are TRBV7-2 and TRBJ2-1; D is perhaps TRBD2 (5 bases). CDR1 SGHTA and CDR2 FQGNSA come from the germline V gene. The CDR3 extends over 14 amino acids. Trimming removed 5 bases at V and 3 bases at J, with 11 bases between. The DNA of the CDR3 is TGTGCCAGCAGCAAAGAACGGGGCTACAATGAGCAGTTCTTC. It yields the protein CASSKERGYNEQFF.

V is TRBV7-3 and J is TRBJ2-3, with 7 bases aligning to TRBD1. CDR1 is SGHTA and CDR2 is FQGTGA in the germline V gene. The CDR3 spans 14 residues. The junction had 5 bases not matched to a gene; V was cut back by 5 bases and J by 3 bases. The CDR3 DNA is TGTGCCAGCAGCCAACAGGGGAAGACAGATACGCAGTATTTT. It codes for CASSQQGKTDTQYF.

The V call is TRBV6-5, the J call TRBJ2-7; 10 bases fit TRBD2. Germline lookup yields CDR1 MNHEY and CDR2 SVGAGI. V trimming: 2 bases; J trimming: 2 bases; junction bases outside the gene matches: 3. The CDR3 has 15 residues. CDR3 bases: TGTGCCAGCAGTTACGCTACTAGCGGGGCCTACGAGCAGTACTTC. This encodes CASSYATSGAYEQYF.

For the CDR3, the DNA is TGTGCCAGCCCACTGTGGAGGGGGCTTCACACTGAAGCTTTCTTT. Amino acid sequence: CASPLWRGLHTEAFF. The chain uses TRBV12-3 or TRBV12-4 and TRBJ1-1; 7 bases are a match to TRBD1. The junction had 12 bases not matched to a gene; V was cut back by 8 bases and J by 3 bases. This CDR3 has 15 residues.

This chain uses TRBV29-1 with TRBJ2-3, with 8 bases that match TRBD2. CDR3 length: 15 amino acids. CDR1 is SQVTM, CDR2 ANQGSEA, per germline. V shed 4 bases, J shed 2 bases, and the junction held 8 bases outside the gene matches. The CDR3 is CSVAREGRVTDTQYF. CDR3 nucleotide sequence: TGCAGCGTTGCCCGGGAGGGCCGGGTCACAGATACGCAGTATTTT.

This clonotype was seen a few times. The J gene is TRBJ2-5, the V gene TRBV9; D possibly corresponds to TRBD1 (5 bases). CDR1 SGDLS and CDR2 YYNGEE come from the germline V gene. The germline V and J ends were trimmed by 3 bases and 2 bases, with 11 bases remaining between them. The CDR3 has 14 amino acids. As DNA, the CDR3 is TGTGCCAGCAGCGCTCGACAGAAACAAGAGACCCAGTACTTC. This encodes CASSARQKQETQYF.

This clonotype was found a few times. The CDR3, as DNA: TGTGCCAGCAGTCCCAACCGGGGGGGTAACTCTGGGGCCAACGTCCTGACTTTC. It translates to CASSPNRGGNSGANVLTF. This chain uses TRBV6-5 with TRBJ2-6; 8 positions agree with TRBD2. CDR1 and CDR2 from the germline V gene are MNHEY and SVGAGI. After removal of 5 bases from V and 0 bases from J, the junction contained 9 bases not matched to a gene. The CDR3 extends over 18 amino acids.